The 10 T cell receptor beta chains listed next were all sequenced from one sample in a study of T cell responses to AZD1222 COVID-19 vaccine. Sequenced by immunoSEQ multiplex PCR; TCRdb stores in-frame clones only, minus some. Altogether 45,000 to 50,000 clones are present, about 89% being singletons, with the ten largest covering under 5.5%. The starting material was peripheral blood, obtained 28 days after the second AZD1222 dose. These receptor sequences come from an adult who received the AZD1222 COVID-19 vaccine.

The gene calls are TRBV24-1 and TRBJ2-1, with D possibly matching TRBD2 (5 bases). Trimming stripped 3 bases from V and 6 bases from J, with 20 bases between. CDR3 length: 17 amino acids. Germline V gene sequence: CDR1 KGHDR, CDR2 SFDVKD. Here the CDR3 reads CATSDPTLSRTSNEQFF. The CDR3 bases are TGTGCCACCAGTGATCCTACCCTGAGTAGAACTAGCAATGAGCAGTTCTTC.

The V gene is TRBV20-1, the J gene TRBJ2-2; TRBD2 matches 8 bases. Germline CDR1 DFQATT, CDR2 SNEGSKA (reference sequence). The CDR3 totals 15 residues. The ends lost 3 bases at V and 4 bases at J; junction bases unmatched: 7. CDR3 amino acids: CSASFRGGITGELFF. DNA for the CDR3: TGCAGTGCTAGTTTTCGCGGGGGGATCACCGGGGAGCTGTTTTTT.

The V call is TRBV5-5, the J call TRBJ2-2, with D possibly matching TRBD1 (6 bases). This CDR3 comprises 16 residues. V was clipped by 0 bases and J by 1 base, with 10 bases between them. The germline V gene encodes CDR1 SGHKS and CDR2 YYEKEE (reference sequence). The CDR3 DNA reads TGTGCCAGCAGCTTGGTTACCAGGGGGAACACCGGGGAGCTGTTTTTT. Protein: CASSLVTRGNTGELFF.

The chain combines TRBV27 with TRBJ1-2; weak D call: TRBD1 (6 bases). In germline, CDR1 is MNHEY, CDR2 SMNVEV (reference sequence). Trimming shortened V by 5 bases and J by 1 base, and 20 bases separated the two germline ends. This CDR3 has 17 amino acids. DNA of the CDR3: TGTGCCAGCAGTAACGACGGGGGGGCGCCTCTTAACTATGGCTACACCTTC. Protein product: CASSNDGGAPLNYGYTF.

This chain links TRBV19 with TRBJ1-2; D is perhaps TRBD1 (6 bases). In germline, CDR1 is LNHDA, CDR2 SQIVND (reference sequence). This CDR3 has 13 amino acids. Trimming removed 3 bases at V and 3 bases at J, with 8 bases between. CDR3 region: CASSIKGDYGYTF. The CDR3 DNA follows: TGTGCCAGTAGTATTAAGGGGGACTATGGCTACACCTTC.

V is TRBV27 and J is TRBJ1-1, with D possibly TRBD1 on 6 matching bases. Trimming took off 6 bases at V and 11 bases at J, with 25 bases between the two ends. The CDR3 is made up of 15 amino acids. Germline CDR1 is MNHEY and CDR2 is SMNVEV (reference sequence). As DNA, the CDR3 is TGTGCCAGCAGCCAGGAAGGGGGAAAGTCAAGGGTGGCTTTCTTT. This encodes CASSQEGGKSRVAFF.

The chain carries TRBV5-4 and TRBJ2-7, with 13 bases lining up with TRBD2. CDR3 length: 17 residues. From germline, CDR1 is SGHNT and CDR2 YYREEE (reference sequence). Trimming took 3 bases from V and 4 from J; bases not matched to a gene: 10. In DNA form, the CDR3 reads TGTGCCAGCAGCTCTCGACTAGCGGGGGGACCTGGGTACGAGCAGTACTTC. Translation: CASSSRLAGGPGYEQYF.

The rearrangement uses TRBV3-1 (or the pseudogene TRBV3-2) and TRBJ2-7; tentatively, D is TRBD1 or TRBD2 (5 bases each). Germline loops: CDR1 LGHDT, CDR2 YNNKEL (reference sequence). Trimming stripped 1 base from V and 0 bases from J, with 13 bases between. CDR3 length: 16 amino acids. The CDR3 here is CASSQVIGTNSYEQYF. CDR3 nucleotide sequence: TGTGCCAGCAGCCAAGTCATCGGGACCAACTCCTACGAGCAGTACTTC.

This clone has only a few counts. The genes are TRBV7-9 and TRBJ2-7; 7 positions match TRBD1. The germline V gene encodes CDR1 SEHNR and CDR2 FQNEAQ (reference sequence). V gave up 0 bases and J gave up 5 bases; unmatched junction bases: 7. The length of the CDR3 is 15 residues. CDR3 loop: CASSLALRGQDEQYF. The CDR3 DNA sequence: TGTGCCAGCAGCTTAGCGCTGAGGGGGCAAGACGAGCAGTACTTC.

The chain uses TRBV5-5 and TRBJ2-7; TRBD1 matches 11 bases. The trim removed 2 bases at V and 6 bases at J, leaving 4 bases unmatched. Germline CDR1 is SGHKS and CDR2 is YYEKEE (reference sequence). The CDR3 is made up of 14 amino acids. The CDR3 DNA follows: TGTGCCAGCAGCTTAGGACAGGGGGCTCTCGAGCAGTACTTC. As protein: CASSLGQGALEQYF.